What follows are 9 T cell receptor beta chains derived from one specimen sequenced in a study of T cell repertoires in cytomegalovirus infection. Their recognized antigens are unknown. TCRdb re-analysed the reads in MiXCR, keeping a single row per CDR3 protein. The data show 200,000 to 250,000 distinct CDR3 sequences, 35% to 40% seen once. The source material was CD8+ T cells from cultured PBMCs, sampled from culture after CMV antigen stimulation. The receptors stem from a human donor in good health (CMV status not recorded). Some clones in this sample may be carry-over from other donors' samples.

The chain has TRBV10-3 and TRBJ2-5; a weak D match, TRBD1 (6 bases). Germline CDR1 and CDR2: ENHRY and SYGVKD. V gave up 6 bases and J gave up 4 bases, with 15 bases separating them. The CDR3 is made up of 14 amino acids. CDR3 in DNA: TGTGCCATCAGCGACCCCACAGGGCGAGAGACCCAGTACTTC. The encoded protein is CAISDPTGRETQYF.

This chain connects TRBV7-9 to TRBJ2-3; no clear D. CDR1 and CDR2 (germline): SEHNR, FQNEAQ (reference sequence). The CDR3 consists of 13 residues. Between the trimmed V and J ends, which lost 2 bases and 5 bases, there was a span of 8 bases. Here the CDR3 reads CASSLPPGDTQYF. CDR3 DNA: TGTGCCAGCAGCTTACCGCCTGGAGATACGCAGTATTTT.

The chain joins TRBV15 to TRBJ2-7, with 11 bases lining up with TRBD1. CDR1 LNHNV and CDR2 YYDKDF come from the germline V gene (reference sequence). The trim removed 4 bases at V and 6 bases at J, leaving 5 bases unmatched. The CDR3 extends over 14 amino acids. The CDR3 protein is CATSTGQGAREQYF. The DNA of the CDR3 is TGTGCCACCAGCACAGGACAGGGGGCGCGCGAGCAGTACTTC.

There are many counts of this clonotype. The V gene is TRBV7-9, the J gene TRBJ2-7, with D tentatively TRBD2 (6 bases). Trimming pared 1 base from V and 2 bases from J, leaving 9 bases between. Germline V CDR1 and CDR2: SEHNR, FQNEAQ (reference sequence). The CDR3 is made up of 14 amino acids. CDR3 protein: CASSLDERAYEQYF. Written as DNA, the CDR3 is TGTGCCAGCAGCTTAGATGAGCGGGCCTACGAGCAGTACTTC.

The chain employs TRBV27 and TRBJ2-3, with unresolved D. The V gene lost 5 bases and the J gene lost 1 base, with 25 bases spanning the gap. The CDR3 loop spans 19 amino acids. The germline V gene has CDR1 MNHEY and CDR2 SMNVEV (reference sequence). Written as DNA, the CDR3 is TGTGCCAGCAGTCCCCTCTCCCTCTCTATTGCGTCGGGCACAGATACGCAGTATTTT. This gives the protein CASSPLSLSIASGTDTQYF.

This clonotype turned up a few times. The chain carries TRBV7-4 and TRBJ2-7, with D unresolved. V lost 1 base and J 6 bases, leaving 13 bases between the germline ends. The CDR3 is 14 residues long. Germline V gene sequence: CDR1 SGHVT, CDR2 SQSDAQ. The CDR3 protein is CASSLDSRAVEQYF. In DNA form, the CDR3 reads TGTGCCAGCAGCTTAGATAGTAGAGCCGTCGAGCAGTACTTC.

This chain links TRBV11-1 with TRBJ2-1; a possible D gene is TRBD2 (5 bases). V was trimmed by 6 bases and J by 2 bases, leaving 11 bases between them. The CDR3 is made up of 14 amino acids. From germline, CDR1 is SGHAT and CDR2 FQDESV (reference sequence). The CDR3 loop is CASSGRAPYNEQFF. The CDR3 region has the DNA TGTGCCAGCAGTGGGCGGGCACCCTACAATGAGCAGTTCTTC.

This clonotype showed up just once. CDR3 DNA: TGTGCCAGCACCGAAGGGGGTTATAGCAATCAGCCCCAGCATTTT. It translates to CASTEGGYSNQPQHF. This chain joins TRBV2 and TRBJ1-5; D perhaps matches TRBD1 (6 bases). Germline V CDR1 and CDR2: SNHLY, FYNNEI. V was clipped by 7 bases and J by 0 bases, with 13 bases between them. The CDR3 sequence is 15 residues long.

This chain's CDR3 is CASSSTGGRGWETQYF. The DNA for the CDR3 is TGTGCCAGCAGCTCCACCGGTGGTAGAGGATGGGAGACCCAGTACTTC. V gene TRBV13 combines with J gene TRBJ2-5, with no clear D. V shed 4 bases and J shed 5 bases, with 20 bases lying between them. CDR1 PRHDT and CDR2 FYEKMQ come from the germline V gene (reference sequence). This CDR3 has 16 amino acids.